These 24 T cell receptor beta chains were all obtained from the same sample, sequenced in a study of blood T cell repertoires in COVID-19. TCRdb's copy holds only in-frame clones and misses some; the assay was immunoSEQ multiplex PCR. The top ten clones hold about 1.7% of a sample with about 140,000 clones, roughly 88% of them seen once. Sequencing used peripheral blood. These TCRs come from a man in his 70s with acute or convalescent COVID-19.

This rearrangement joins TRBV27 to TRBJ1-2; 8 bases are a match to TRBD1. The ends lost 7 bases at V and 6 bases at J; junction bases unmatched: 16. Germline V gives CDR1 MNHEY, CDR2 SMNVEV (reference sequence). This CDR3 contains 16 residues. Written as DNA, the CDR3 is TGTGCCAGCAACGCCCTACCAGGGGGCAATTTTGATGGCTACACCTTC. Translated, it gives CASNALPGGNFDGYTF.

The CDR3 coding sequence is TGTGCCAGTAGTTCGCCGACTAGCGGGAGGGCCAACACCGGGGAGCTGTTTTTT. Protein: CASSSPTSGRANTGELFF. V usage is TRBV19 and J usage is TRBJ2-2; 14 nucleotides match TRBD2. This CDR3 is 18 amino acids long. V lost 5 bases to trimming and J lost 2 bases; unmatched junction nucleotides: 7. Germline lookup yields CDR1 LNHDA and CDR2 SQIVND (reference sequence).

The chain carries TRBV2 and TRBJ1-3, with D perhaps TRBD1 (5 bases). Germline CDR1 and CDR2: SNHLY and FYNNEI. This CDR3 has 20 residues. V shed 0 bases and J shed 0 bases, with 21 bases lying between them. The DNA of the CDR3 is TGTGCCAGCAGTGAAGCGGGGTGGTGGCAGCTGGGGGGCTCTGGAAACACCATATATTTT. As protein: CASSEAGWWQLGGSGNTIYF.

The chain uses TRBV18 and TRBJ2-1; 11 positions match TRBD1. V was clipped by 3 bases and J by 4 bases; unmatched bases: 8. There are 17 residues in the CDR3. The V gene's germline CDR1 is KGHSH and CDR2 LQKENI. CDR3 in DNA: TGTGCCAGCTCACCTCAGAAAGGACAGGGGGCTTACAATGAGCAGTTCTTC. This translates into CASSPQKGQGAYNEQFF.

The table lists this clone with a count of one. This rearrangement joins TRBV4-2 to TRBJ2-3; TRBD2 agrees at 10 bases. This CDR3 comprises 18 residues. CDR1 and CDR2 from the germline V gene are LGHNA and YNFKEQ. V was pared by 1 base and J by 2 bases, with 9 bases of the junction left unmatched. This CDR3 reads CASSQGNSGGSYTDTQYF. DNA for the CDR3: TGTGCCAGCAGCCAAGGGAATAGCGGGGGGTCCTACACAGATACGCAGTATTTT.

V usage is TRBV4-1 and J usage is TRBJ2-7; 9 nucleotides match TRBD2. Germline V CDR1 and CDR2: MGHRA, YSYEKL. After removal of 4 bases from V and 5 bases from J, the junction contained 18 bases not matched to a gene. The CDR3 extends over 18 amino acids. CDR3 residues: CASSPNRGSGRFLDEQYF. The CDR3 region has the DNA TGCGCCAGCAGCCCTAATAGGGGAAGCGGGAGGTTTCTGGACGAGCAGTACTTC.

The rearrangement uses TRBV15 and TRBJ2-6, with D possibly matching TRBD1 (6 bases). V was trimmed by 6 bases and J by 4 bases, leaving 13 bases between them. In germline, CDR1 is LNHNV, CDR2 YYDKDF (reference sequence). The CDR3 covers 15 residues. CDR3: CATSDGTPGANVLTF. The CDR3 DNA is TGTGCCACCAGTGACGGGACACCCGGGGCCAACGTCCTGACTTTC.

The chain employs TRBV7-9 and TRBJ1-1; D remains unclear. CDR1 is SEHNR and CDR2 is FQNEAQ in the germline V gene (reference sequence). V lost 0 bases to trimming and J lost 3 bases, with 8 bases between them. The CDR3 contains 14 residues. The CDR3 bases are TGTGCCAGCAGCTTAGCCGAGGTTCACACTGAAGCTTTCTTT. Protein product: CASSLAEVHTEAFF.

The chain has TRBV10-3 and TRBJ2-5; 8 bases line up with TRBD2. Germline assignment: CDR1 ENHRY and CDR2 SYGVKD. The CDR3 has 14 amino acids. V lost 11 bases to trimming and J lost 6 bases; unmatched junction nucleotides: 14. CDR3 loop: CASEDGRGAKTQYF. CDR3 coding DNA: TGTGCCTCAGAGGATGGGCGGGGGGCAAAGACCCAGTACTTC.

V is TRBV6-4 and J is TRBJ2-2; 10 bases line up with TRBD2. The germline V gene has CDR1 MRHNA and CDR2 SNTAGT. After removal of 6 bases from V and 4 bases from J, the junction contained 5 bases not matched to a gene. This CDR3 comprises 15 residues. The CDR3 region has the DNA TGTGCCAGCAGCCCAGCGGGGGGGATCACCGGGGAGCTGTTTTTT. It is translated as CASSPAGGITGELFF.

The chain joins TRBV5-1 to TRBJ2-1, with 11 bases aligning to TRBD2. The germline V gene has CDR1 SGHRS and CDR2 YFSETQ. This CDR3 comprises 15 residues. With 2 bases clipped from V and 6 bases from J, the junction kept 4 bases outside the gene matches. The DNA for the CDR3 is TGCGCCAGCAGCTTACTAGCGGGAGATACCAATGAGCAGTTCTTC. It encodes CASSLLAGDTNEQFF. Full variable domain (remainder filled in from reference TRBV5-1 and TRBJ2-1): KAGVTQTPRYLIKTRGQQVTLSCSPISGHRSVSWYQQTPGQGLQFLFEYFSETQRNKGNFPGRFSGRQFSNSRSEMNVSTLELGDSALYLCASSLLAGDTNEQFFGPGTRLTVL.

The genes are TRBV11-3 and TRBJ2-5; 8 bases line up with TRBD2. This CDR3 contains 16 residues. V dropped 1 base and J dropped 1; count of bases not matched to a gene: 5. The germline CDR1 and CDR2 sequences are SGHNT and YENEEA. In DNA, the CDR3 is TGTGCCAGCAGCTTAGGGGCGGGGACTAGCCAAGAGACCCAGTACTTC. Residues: CASSLGAGTSQETQYF.

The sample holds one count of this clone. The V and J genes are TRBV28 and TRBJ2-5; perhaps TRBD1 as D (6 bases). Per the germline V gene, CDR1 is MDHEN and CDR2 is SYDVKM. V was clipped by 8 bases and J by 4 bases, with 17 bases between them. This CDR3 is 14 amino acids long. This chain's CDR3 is CASRASGVSETQYF. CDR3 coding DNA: TGTGCCAGCCGAGCCTCAGGGGTTTCAGAGACCCAGTACTTC.

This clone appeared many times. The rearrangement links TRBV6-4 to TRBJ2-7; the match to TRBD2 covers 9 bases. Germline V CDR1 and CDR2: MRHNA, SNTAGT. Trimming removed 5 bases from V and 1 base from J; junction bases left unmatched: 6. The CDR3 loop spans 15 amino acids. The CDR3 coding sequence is TGTGCCAGCAGTCCCCTAGCGGGATCTTCCTACGAGCAGTACTTC. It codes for CASSPLAGSSYEQYF.

CDR3 coding DNA: TGTGCCAGTAAGGAGGAGGACAGCGTAAATCAGCCCCAGCATTTT. It yields the protein CASKEEDSVNQPQHF. The chain joins TRBV19 to TRBJ1-5, with D possibly TRBD1 on 6 matching bases. Trimming shortened V by 7 bases and J by 4 bases, and 17 bases separated the two germline ends. Germline V lookup: CDR1 LNHDA, CDR2 SQIVND (reference sequence). This CDR3 has 15 amino acids.

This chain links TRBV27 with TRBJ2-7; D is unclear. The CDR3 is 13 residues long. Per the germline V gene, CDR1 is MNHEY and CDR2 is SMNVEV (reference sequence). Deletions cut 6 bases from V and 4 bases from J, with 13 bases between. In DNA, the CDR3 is TGTGCCAGCAGCACTTCGCCTCTATACGAGCAGTACTTC. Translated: CASSTSPLYEQYF.

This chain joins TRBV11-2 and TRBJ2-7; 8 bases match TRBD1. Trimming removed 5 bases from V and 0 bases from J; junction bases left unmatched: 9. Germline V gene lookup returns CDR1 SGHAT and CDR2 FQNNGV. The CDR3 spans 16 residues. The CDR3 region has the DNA TGTGCCAGCAGCGGCGGGACCCAGGGGGCCTCCTACGAGCAGTACTTC. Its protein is CASSGGTQGASYEQYF.

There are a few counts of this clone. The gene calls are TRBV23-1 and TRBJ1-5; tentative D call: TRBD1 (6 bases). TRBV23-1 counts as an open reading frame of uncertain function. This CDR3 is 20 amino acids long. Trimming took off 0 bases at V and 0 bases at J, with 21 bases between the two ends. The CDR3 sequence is CASSQSMGQGTFYSNQPQHF. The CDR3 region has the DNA TGCGCCAGCAGTCAATCGATGGGGCAGGGGACCTTTTATAGCAATCAGCCCCAGCATTTT.

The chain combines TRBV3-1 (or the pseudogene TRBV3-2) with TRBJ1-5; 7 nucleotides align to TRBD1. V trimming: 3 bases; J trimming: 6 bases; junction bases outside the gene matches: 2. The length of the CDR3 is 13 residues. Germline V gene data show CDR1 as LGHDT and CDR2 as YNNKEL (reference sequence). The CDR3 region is CASSHAGGQPQHF. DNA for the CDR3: TGTGCCAGCAGCCACGCAGGGGGTCAGCCCCAGCATTTT.

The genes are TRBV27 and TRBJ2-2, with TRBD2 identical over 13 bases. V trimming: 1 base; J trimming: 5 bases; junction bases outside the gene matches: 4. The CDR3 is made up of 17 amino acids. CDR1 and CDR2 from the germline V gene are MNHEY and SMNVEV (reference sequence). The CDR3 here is CASSLLTSGGFTGELFF. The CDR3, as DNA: TGTGCCAGCAGTTTATTGACTAGCGGGGGGTTTACCGGGGAGCTGTTTTTT.

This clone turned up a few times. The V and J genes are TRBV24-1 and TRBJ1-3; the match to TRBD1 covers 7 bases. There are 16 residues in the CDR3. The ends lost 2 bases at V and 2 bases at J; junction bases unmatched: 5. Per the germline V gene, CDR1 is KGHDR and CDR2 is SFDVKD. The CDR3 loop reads CATSDSYRGAGNTIYF. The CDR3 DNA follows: TGTGCCACCAGTGATTCCTACAGGGGAGCTGGAAACACCATATATTTT.

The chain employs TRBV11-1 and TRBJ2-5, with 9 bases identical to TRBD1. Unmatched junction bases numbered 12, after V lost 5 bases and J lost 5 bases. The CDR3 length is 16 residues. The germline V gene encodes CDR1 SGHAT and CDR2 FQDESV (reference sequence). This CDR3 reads CASSKSGTGGMETQYF. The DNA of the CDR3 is TGTGCCAGCAGCAAATCCGGTACAGGGGGCATGGAGACCCAGTACTTC.

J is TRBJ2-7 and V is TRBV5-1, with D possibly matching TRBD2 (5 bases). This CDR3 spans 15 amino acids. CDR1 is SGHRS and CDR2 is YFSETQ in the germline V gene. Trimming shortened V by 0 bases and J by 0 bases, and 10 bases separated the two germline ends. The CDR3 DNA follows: TGCGCCAGCAGCTTGGCAGCGGAGAGCTCCTACGAGCAGTACTTC. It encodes CASSLAAESSYEQYF.

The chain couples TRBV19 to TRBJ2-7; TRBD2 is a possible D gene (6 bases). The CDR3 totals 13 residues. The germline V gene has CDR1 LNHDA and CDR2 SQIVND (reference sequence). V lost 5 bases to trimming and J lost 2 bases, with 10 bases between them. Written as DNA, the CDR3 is TGTGCCAGTAGTCCGGGGACTGCCTACGAGCAGTACTTC. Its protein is CASSPGTAYEQYF.